This TCR beta chain was profiled in a study of T cell repertoires in cytomegalovirus infection. TCRdb reprocessed the reads via MiXCR and lists one record per CDR3 protein. The repertoire holds 680,000 or so distinct CDR3 sequences, with less than 40% as singletons. This clonotype has only a few counts. Material for sequencing was PBMCs. The clonotype originates from a human donor in good health (CMV status not recorded). Some clones in this sample may be carry-over from other donors' samples.

CDR3 sequence (DNA): TGTGCCAGCAGCCACCGGGGCGGGGGTGGCTATGGCTACACCTTC. Its translation is CASSHRGGGGYGYTF. The chain recombines TRBV7-2 with TRBJ1-2, with a weak D call TRBD1 (5 bases). Germline assignment: CDR1 SGHTA and CDR2 FQGNSA. The CDR3 contains 15 residues. V gave up 5 bases and J gave up 4 bases, with 17 bases separating them.